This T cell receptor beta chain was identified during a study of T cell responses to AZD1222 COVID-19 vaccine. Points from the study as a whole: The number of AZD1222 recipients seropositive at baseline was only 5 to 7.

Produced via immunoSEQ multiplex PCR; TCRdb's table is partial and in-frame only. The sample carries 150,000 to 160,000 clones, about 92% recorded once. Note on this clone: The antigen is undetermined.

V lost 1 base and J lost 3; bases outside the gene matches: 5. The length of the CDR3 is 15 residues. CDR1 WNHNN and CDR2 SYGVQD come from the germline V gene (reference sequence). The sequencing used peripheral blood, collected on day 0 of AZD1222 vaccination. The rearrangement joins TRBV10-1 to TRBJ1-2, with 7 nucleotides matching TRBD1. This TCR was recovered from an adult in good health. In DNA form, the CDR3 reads TGCGCCAGCAGTGAGTGGAAGGGGGCGGACTATGGCTACACCTTC. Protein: CASSEWKGADYGYTF.